Listed below are T cell receptor beta chains from one sample, sequenced in a study of OX40 agonist ivuxolimab in advanced cancers. TCRdb's copy holds only in-frame clones and misses some; the assay was immunoSEQ multiplex PCR. The table records around 56,000 clones, about four fifths of them present only once. Material: CD4+ or CD8+ T cells sorted from blood, obtained in a trial of the OX40 agonist ivuxolimab. These TCRs come from an adult with an advanced solid tumor such as melanoma, head and neck, liver or kidney cancer. Both conserved end residues are part of each CDR3. Fields, in order: V gene, CDR3 protein.

v_call: TRBV9; cdr3_aa: CASSVEPRDTGELFF
v_call: TRBV2; cdr3_aa: CASSEAAVWGQGYEQYF
v_call: TRBV15; cdr3_aa: CATSRFLGETQYF
v_call: TRBV19; cdr3_aa: CASGGKNEQFF
v_call: TRBV7-9; cdr3_aa: CASSLEAGRAFF
v_call: TRBV7-9; cdr3_aa: CASSEDTRAYEQYF
v_call: TRBV30; cdr3_aa: CAWSSTGYEQYF
v_call: TRBV15; cdr3_aa: CATSGTWGGQPQHF
v_call: TRBV7-3; cdr3_aa: CATKDRVIVSYEQYF
v_call: TRBV28; cdr3_aa: CASSSTLDTQYF
v_call: TRBV19; cdr3_aa: CASSPTDGSVWGLF
v_call: TRBV10-2; cdr3_aa: CASSEVTSPIHQETQYF
v_call: TRBV10-3; cdr3_aa: CAISESLAGVGNEQFF
v_call: TRBV5-5; cdr3_aa: CASSTTGSGNTIYF
v_call: TRBV2; cdr3_aa: CASRTGETQYF
v_call: TRBV11-3; cdr3_aa: CASSPSRIGNTIYF
v_call: TRBV4-1; cdr3_aa: CASSRTGVLNTEAFF
v_call: TRBV28; cdr3_aa: CASSLSGTGAPGELFF
v_call: TRBV6-5; cdr3_aa: CASRINRGTEAFF
v_call: TRBV9; cdr3_aa: CASSPGLASGKNEQFF
v_call: TRBV7-2; cdr3_aa: CASSLTDGPYEQYF
v_call: TRBV30; cdr3_aa: CAGGTGKSGNTIYF
v_call: TRBV10-3; cdr3_aa: CAIKWGQGTDTQYF
v_call: TRBV7-8; cdr3_aa: CASSLLELAGSTDTQYF
v_call: TRBV18; cdr3_aa: CASSPPLQDRHEGTDTQYF
v_call: TRBV2; cdr3_aa: CASSEGGPRANYGYTF
v_call: TRBV13; cdr3_aa: CASSGRTSTEAFF
v_call: TRBV6-6; cdr3_aa: CASSYGRNQPQHF
v_call: TRBV11-2; cdr3_aa: CASSLDPAGSVPLHF
v_call: TRBV7-9; cdr3_aa: CASSLDRDRDAFF
v_call: TRBV10-3; cdr3_aa: CASTGTSVGEQFF
v_call: TRBV30; cdr3_aa: CAWSPGLGIGEQYF
v_call: TRBV2; cdr3_aa: CASSARGSYNSPLHF
v_call: TRBV20-1; cdr3_aa: CSALRGEQYF
v_call: TRBV19; cdr3_aa: CASSIGGVGDTQYF
v_call: TRBV18; cdr3_aa: CASSPTMNTEAFF
v_call: TRBV27; cdr3_aa: CASSQPGLADIISYNEQFF
v_call: TRBV29-1; cdr3_aa: CSVEGGGGYTF
v_call: TRBV7-3; cdr3_aa: CASSLVQGNTGELFF
v_call: TRBV25-1; cdr3_aa: CASSDTSAQETQYF
v_call: TRBV27; cdr3_aa: CASSFHNSPLHF
v_call: TRBV29-1; cdr3_aa: CSSEQGADTQYF
v_call: TRBV6-4; cdr3_aa: CASSPYMGTNYGYTF
v_call: TRBV5-1; cdr3_aa: CASSLEGGSGNTIYF
v_call: TRBV19; cdr3_aa: CASSASTANYGYTF
v_call: TRBV9; cdr3_aa: CASSARGSTDTQYF
v_call: TRBV7-9; cdr3_aa: CASSLGFTPEGYTF
v_call: TRBV19; cdr3_aa: CASSGEIFTDTQYF
v_call: TRBV7-9; cdr3_aa: CASSQQGVGTEAFF